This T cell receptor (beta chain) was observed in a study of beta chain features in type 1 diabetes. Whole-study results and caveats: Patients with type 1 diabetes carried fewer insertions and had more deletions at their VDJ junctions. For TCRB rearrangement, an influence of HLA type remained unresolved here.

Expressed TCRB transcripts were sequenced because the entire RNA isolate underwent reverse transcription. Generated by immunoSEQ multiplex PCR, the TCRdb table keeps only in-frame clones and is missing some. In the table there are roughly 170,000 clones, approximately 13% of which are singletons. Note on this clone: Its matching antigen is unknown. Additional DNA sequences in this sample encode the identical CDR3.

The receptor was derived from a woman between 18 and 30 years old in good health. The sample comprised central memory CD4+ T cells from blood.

The CDR3 DNA follows: TGTGCCAGCAGCTTAGCGGGCGGACTAGTTTACGAGCAGTACTTC. Translating gives CASSLAGGLVYEQYF. This chain uses TRBV7-2 with TRBJ2-7, with 7 bases aligning to TRBD2. This CDR3 spans 15 amino acids. V gave up 0 bases and J gave up 4 bases; unmatched junction bases: 6. Germline loops: CDR1 SGHTA, CDR2 FQGNSA. Complete variable domain (other parts from reference TRBV7-2 and TRBJ2-7): GAGVSQSPSNKVTEKGKDVELRCDPISGHTALYWYRQSLGQGLEFLIYFQGNSAPDKSGLPSDRFSAERTGGSVSTLTIQRTQQEDSAVYLCASSLAGGLVYEQYFGPGTRLTVT.